The entry below gives a single TCR beta chain sequence along with its context. Its antigen is unknown. This sample stems from a study of siplizumab effects on memory and regulatory T cells. Trimming took 1 base from V and 3 from J, leaving 9 bases between them. CDR1 and CDR2 (germline): SEHNR, FQNEAQ (reference sequence). CDR3 length: 15 amino acids. Only in-frame clones appear in the TCRdb table, and some are missing; sequencing was by immunoSEQ multiplex PCR. The sample has approximately 91,000 clones; roughly 94% are singletons. Study-level findings and limits: It was not possible to assign a naive or memory phenotype to roughly 80-97% of proliferating CD4+ or CD8+ clones.

The origin of this receptor is a human donor in good health. Sequencing was done on a sample of CD8+ T cells sorted from blood. The rearrangement links TRBV7-9 to TRBJ1-4; tentative D call: TRBD1 (5 bases). The CDR3 region is CASSLVAGPNEKLFF. The CDR3 DNA reads TGTGCCAGCAGCTTAGTGGCAGGGCCTAATGAAAAACTGTTTTTT.